This T cell receptor (beta chain) was recovered during a study of cytomegalovirus exposure and HLA in healthy donors. In the PCR, 60 Vbeta and 13 Jbeta primers were used. This table comes from immunoSEQ multiplex PCR, and its TCRdb copy is limited to in-frame clones, with some not included. The sample has 150,000 to 200,000 clones, roughly 87% seen once. While unrecorded immune exposures were likely, the donors were nominally healthy when sampled. Unmatched junction bases numbered 10, after V lost 4 bases and J lost 3 bases. CDR3 size: 17 residues. CDR1 and CDR2 (germline): SGHNT, YYREEE (reference sequence).

This receptor was taken from a woman between 50 and 59 years old in good health and CMV-seronegative. The genes are TRBV5-4 and TRBJ2-2; TRBD1 matches at 9 bases. The specimen was PBMCs. CDR3: CASSPWWGQGDTGELFF. The CDR3 nucleotides read TGTGCCAGCAGCCCTTGGTGGGGACAGGGTGACACCGGGGAGCTGTTTTTT.